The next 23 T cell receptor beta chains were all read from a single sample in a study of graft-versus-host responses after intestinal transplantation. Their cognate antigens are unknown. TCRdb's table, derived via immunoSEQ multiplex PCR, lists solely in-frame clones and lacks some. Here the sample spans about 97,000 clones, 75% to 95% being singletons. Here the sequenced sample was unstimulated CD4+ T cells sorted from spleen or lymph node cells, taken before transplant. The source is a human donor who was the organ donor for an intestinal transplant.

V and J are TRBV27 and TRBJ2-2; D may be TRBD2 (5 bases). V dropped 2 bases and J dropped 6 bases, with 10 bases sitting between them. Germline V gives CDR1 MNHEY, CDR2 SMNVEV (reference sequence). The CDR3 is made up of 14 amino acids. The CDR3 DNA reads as TGTGCCAGCAGTTTAAAGCGAGCGGCCGGGGAGCTGTTTTTT. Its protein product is CASSLKRAAGELFF.

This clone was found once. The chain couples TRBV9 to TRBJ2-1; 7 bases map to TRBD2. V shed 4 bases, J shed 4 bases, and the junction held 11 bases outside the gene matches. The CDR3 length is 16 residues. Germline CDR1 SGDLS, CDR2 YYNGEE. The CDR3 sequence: CASSPGLVEGYNEQFF. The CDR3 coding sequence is TGTGCCAGCAGCCCCGGACTAGTCGAGGGGTACAATGAGCAGTTCTTC.

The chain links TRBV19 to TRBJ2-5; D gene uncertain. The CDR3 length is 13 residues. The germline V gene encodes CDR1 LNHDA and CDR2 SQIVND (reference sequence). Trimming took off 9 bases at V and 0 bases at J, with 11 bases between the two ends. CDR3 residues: CASRSVYQETQYF. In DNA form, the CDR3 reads TGTGCCAGCCGTTCTGTGTACCAAGAGACCCAGTACTTC.

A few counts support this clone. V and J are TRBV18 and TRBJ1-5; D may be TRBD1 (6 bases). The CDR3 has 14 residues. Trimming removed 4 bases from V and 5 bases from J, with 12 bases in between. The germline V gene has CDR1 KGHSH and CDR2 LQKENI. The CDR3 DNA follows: TGTGCCAGCTCACGTAGAGAGGGGGATCAGCCCCAGCATTTT. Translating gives CASSRREGDQPQHF.

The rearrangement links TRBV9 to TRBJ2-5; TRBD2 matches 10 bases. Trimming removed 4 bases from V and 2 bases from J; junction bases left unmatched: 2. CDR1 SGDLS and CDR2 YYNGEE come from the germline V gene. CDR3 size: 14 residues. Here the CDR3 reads CASSKAGGQETQYF. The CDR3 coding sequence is TGTGCCAGCAGCAAAGCGGGGGGGCAAGAGACCCAGTACTTC.

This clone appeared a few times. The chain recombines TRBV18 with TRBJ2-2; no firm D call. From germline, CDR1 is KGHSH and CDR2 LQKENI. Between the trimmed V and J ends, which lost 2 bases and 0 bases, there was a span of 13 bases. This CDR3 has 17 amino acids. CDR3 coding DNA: TGTGCCAGCTCACCATACGCCTCACAGCCGAACACCGGGGAGCTGTTTTTT. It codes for CASSPYASQPNTGELFF.

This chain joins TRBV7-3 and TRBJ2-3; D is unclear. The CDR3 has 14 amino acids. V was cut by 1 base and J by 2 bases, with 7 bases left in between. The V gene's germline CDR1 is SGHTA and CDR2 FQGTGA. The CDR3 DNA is TGTGCCAGCAGCTTAAGCGCCTACACAGATACGCAGTATTTT. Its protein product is CASSLSAYTDTQYF.

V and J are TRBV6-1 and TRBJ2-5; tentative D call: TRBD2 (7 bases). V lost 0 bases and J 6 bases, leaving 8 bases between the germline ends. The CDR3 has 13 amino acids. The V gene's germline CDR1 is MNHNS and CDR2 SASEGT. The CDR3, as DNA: TGTGCCAGCAGTGAAGCGGGGGGGCAGACCCAGTACTTC. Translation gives CASSEAGGQTQYF.

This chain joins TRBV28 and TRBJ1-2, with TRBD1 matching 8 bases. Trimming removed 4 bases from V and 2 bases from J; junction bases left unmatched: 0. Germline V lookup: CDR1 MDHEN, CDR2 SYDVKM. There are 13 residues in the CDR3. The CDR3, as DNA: TGTGCCAGCAGTTGGACAGGGAACTATGGCTACACCTTC. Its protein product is CASSWTGNYGYTF.

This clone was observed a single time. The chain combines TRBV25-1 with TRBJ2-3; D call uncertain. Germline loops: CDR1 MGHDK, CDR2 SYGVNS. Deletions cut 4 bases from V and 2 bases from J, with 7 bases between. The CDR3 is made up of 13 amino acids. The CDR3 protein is CASSAQLTDTQYF. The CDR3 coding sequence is TGTGCCAGCAGTGCCCAACTCACAGATACGCAGTATTTT.

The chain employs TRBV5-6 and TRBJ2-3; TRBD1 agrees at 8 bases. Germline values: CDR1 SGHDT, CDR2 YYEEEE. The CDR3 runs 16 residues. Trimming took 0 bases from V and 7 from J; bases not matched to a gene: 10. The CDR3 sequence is CASSLAGAQGAYTQYF. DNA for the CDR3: TGTGCCAGCAGCTTGGCAGGGGCGCAGGGGGCATATACGCAGTATTTT. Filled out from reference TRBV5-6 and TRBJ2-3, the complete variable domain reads DAGVTQSPTHLIKTRGQQVTLRCSPKSGHDTVSWYQQALGQGPQFIFQYYEEEERQRGNFPDRFSGHQFPNYSSELNVNALLLGDSALYLCASSLAGAQGAYTQYFGPGTRLTVL.

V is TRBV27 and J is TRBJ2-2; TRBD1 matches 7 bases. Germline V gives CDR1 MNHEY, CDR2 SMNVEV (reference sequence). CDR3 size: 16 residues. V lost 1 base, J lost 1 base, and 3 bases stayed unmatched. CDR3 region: CASSLFWTGNTGELFF. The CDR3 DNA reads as TGTGCCAGCAGTTTATTTTGGACAGGGAACACCGGGGAGCTGTTTTTT.

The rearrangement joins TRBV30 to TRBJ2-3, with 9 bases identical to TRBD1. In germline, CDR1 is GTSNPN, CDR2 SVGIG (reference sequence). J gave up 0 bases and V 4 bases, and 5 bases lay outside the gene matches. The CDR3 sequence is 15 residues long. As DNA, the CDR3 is TGTGCCTGGACCCCCGGGACAGGGAGCACAGATACGCAGTATTTT. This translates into CAWTPGTGSTDTQYF.

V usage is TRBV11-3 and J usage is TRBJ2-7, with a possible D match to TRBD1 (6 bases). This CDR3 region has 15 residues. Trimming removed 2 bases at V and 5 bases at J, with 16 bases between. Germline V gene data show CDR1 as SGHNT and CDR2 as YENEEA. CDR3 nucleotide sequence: TGTGCCAGCAGCTTAAGGAACAGGGTTGGTGACGAGCAGTACTTC. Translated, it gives CASSLRNRVGDEQYF.

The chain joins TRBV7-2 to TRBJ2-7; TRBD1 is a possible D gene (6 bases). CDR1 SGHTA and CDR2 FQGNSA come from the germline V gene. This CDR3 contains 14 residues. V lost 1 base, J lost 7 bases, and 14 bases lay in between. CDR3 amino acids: CASSLVSTQGEQYF. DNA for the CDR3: TGTGCCAGCAGCTTAGTTTCAACCCAGGGGGAGCAGTACTTC.

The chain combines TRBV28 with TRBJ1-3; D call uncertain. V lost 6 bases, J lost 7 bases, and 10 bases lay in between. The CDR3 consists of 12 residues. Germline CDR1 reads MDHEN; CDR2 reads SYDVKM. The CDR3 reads CASSPPGNTIYF. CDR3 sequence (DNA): TGTGCCAGCAGCCCCCCGGGGAACACCATATATTTT.

CDR3 sequence: CASMTSGGAYEQYF. The CDR3 nucleotides are TGTGCCAGCATGACTAGCGGGGGGGCCTACGAGCAGTACTTC. The chain has TRBV5-6 and TRBJ2-5, with 14 bases lining up with TRBD2. The J call is in doubt because the DNA end fits TRBJ2-7 better. The CDR3 totals 14 residues. Per germline, CDR1 SGHDT and CDR2 YYEEEE.

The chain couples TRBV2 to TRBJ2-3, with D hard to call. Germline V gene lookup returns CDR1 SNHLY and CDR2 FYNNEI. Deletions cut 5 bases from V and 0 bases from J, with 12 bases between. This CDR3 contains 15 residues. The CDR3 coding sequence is TGTGCCAGCAGTAGCGAGCCCCAGAGCACAGATACGCAGTATTTT. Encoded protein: CASSSEPQSTDTQYF.

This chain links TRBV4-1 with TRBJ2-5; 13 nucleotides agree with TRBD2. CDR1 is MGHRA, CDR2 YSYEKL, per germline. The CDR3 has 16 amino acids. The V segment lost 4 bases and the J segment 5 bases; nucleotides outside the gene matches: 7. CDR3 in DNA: TGCGCCAGCAGCCTTTCAACGGGACTAGCGGGGGAGACCCAGTACTTC. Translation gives CASSLSTGLAGETQYF.

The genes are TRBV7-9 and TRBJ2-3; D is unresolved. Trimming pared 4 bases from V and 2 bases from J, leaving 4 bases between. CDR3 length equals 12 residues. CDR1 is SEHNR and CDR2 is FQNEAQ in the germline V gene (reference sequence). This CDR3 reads CASSSYTDTQYF. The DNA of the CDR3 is TGTGCCAGCAGCTCCTACACAGATACGCAGTATTTT.

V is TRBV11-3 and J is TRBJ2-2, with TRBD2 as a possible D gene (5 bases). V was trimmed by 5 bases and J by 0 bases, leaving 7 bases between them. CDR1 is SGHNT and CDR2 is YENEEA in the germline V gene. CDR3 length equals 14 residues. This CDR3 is CASSHGTNTGELFF. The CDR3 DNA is TGTGCCAGCAGCCACGGGACGAACACCGGGGAGCTGTTTTTT.

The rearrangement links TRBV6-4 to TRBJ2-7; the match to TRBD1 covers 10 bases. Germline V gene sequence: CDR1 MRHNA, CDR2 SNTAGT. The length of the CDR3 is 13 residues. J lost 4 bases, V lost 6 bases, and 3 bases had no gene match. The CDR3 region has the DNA TGTGCCAGCAGCCGGGACAGGGGATACGAGCAGTACTTC. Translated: CASSRDRGYEQYF.

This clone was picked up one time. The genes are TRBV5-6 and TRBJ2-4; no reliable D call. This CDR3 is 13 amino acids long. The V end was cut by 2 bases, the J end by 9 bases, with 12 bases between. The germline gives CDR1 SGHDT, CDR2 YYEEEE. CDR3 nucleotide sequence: TGTGCCAGCAGCTTTTCTAGTGCCCTCATTCAGTACTTC. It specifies CASSFSSALIQYF.